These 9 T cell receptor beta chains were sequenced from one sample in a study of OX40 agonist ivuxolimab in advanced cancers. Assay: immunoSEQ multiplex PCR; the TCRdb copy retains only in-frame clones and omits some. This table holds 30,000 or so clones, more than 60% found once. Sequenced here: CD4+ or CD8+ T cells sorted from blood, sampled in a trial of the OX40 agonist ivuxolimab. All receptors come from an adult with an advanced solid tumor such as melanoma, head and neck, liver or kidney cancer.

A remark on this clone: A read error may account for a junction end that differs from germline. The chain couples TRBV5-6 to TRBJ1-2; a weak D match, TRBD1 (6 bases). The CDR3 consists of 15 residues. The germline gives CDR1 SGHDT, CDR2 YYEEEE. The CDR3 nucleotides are TGTGCCAGCATCTTGCGGGGGGGCTTTAACTATGGCTACACCTTC. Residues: CASILRGGFNYGYTF.

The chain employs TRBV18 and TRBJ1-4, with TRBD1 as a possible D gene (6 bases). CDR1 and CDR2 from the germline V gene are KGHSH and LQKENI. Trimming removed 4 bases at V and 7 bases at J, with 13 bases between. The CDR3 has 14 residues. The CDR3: CASSLRDNPEKLFF. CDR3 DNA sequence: TGTGCCAGCTCACTCCGGGACAACCCTGAAAAACTGTTTTTT.

CDR3 loop: CASSPTTNEKLFF. The CDR3 DNA follows: TGTGCCAGTAGCCCTACAACTAATGAAAAACTGTTTTTT. This chain uses TRBV19 with TRBJ1-4; D is unresolved. CDR1 LNHDA and CDR2 SQIVND come from the germline V gene (reference sequence). The V end lost 6 bases, the J end lost 0 bases, and 5 bases lay between the germline ends. This CDR3 region has 13 residues.

The CDR3 DNA sequence: TGTGCCAGCAGGGCTAGCGGGAGGACAGATACGCAGTATTTT. Translating it yields CASRASGRTDTQYF. The gene calls are TRBV27 and TRBJ2-3; 11 nucleotides align to TRBD2. Germline V CDR1 and CDR2: MNHEY, SMNVEV (reference sequence). Losses at the gene ends were 6 bases for V and 3 bases for J; bases not matched to a gene: 2. The CDR3 loop spans 14 amino acids.

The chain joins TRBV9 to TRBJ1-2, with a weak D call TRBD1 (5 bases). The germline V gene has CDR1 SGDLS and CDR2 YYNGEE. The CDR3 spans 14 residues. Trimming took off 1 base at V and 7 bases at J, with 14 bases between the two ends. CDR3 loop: CASSVYGTGSGYTF. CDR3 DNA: TGTGCCAGCAGCGTATATGGGACCGGGAGTGGCTACACCTTC.

Here the CDR3 reads CASTRKGSDEQYF. As DNA, the CDR3 is TGTGCCAGCACGAGGAAAGGTAGCGACGAGCAGTACTTC. This chain links TRBV6-4 with TRBJ2-7; maybe TRBD2 (5 bases). Trimming shortened V by 7 bases and J by 5 bases, and 15 bases separated the two germline ends. CDR3 length: 13 residues. The V gene's germline CDR1 is MRHNA and CDR2 SNTAGT.

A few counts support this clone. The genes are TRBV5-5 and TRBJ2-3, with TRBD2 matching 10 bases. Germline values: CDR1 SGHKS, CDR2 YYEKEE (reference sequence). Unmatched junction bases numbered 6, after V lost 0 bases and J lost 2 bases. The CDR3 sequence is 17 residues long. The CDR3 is CASSLAPSGGNTDTQYF. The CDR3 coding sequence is TGTGCCAGCAGCTTGGCCCCTAGCGGGGGAAACACAGATACGCAGTATTTT.

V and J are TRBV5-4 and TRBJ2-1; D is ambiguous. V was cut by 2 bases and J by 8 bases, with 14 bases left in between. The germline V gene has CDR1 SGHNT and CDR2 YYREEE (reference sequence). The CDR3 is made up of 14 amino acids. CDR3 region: CASSFSSKLYEQFF. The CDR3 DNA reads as TGTGCCAGCAGCTTCAGTAGCAAGCTCTATGAGCAGTTCTTC.

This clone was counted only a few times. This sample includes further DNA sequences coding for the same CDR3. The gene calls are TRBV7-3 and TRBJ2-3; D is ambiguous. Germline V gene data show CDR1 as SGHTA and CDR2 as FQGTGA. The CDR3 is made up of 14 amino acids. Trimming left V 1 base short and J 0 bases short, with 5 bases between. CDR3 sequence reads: CASSLSGSTDTQYF. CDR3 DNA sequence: TGTGCCAGCAGCTTAAGTGGAAGCACAGATACGCAGTATTTT.